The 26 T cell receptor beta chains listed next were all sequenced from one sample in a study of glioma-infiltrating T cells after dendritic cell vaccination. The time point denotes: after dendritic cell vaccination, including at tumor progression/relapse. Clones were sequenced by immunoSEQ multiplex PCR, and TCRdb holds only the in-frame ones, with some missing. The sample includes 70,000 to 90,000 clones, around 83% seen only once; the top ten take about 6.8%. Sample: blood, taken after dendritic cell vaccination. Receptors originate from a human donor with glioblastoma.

The CDR3 region is CASSRAGTSMGAQYF. The CDR3 DNA reads TGCGCCAGCAGCCGAGCCGGGACTAGTATGGGTGCCCAGTACTTC. The chain combines TRBV4-3 with TRBJ2-5; 8 nucleotides line up with TRBD2. CDR3 length: 15 residues. CDR1 and CDR2 from the germline V gene are LGHNA and YSLEER. J was trimmed by 9 bases and V by 4 bases; bases with no gene match: 13.

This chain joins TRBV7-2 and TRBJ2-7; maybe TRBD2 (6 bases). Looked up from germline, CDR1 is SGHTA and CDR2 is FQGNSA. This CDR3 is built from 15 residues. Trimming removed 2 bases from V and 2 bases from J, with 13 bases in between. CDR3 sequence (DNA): TGTGCCAGCAGCTTAACCGGGACTGACACCTACGAGCAGTACTTC. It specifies CASSLTGTDTYEQYF. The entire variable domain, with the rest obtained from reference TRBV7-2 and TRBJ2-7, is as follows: GAGVSQSPSNKVTEKGKDVELRCDPISGHTALYWYRQSLGQGLEFLIYFQGNSAPDKSGLPSDRFSAERTGGSVSTLTIQRTQQEDSAVYLCASSLTGTDTYEQYFGPGTRLTVT.

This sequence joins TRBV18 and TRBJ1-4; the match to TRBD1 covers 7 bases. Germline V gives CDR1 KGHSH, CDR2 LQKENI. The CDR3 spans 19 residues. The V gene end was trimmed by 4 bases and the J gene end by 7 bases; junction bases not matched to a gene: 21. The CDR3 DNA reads TGTGCCAGCTCACTGGCCCGACAGGGAGGCTCGTCACCACGTGAAAAACTGTTTTTT. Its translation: CASSLARQGGSSPREKLFF.

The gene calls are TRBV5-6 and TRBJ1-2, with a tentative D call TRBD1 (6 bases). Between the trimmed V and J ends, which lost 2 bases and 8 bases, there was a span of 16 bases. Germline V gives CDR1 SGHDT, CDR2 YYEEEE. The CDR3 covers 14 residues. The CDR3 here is CASSFVGGAGGYTF. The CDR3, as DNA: TGTGCCAGCAGCTTTGTGGGGGGGGCTGGCGGCTACACCTTC.

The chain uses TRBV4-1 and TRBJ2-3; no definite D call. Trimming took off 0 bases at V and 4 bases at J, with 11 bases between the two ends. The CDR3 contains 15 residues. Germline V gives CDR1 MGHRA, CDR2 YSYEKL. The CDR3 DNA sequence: TGCGCCAGCAGCCAAGATGTGACGGGTTCAGATACGCAGTATTTT. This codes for CASSQDVTGSDTQYF.

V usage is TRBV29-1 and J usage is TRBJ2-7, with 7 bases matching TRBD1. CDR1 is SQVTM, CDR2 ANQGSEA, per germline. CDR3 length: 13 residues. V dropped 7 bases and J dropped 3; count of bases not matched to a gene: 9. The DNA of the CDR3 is TGCAGCGGTCTGGACAGGAGTGACTACGAGCAGTACTTC. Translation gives CSGLDRSDYEQYF.

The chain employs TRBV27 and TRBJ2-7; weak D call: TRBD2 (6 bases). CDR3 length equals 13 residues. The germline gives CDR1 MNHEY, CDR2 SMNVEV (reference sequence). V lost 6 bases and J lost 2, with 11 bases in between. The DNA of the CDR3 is TGTGCCAGCAGGTCGGGACTTACCTACGAGCAGTACTTC. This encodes CASRSGLTYEQYF.

The CDR3, as DNA: TGCAGCGTTGAGGGAGCATCCTCTACTGAAGCTTTCTTT. Protein sequence: CSVEGASSTEAFF. The rearrangement joins TRBV29-1 to TRBJ1-1; D is undetermined. The CDR3 has 13 amino acids. Germline V gene data show CDR1 as SQVTM and CDR2 as ANQGSEA. V lost 3 bases to trimming and J lost 5 bases, with 13 bases between them.

The CDR3 region is CASSLNSGGLGETQYF. Here the CDR3 DNA reads TGTGCCAGCAGCTTAAATAGCGGAGGGTTAGGAGAGACCCAGTACTTC. This sequence joins TRBV7-3 and TRBJ2-5, with a weak D call TRBD2 (6 bases). CDR1 is SGHTA and CDR2 is FQGTGA in the germline V gene. With 1 base removed from V and 4 bases from J, the gap between germline ends came to 16 bases. This CDR3 is 16 amino acids long.

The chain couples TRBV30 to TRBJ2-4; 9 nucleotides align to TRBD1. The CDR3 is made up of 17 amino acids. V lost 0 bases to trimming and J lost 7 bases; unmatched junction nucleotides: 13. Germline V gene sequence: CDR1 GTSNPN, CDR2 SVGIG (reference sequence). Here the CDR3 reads CAWSVSGQGPRRNIQYF. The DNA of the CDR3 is TGTGCCTGGAGTGTGAGCGGACAGGGGCCAAGGAGGAACATTCAGTACTTC.

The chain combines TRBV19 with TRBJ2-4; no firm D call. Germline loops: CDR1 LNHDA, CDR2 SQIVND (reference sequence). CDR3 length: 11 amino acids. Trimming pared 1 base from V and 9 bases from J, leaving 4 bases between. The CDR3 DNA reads TGTGCCAGTAGTATAGGTAGCATTCAGTACTTC. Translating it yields CASSIGSIQYF.

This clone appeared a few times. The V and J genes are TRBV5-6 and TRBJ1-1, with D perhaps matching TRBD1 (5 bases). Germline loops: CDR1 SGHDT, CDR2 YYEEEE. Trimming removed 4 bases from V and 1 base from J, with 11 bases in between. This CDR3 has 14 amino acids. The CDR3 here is CASSRRGSNTEAFF. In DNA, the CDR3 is TGTGCCAGCAGCAGGAGGGGATCGAACACTGAAGCTTTCTTT.

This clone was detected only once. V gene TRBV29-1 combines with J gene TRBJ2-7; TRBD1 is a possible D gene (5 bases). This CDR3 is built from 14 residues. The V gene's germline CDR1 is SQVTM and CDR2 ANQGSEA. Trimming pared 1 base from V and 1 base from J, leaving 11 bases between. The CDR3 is CSVEGEDSSYEQYF. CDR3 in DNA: TGCAGCGTTGAAGGTGAAGACAGTTCCTACGAGCAGTACTTC.

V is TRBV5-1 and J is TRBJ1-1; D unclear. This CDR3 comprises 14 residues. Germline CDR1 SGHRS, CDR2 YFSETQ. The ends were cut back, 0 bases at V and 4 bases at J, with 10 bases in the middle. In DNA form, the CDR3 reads TGCGCCAGCAGCTTGGGAGGGAAACCCACTGAAGCTTTCTTT. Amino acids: CASSLGGKPTEAFF.

CDR3 amino acids: CASSVYGQGDYGYTF. The CDR3 DNA follows: TGTGCCAGCAGCGTATATGGACAGGGTGACTATGGCTACACCTTC. The gene calls are TRBV9 and TRBJ1-2; 8 bases line up with TRBD1. From germline, CDR1 is SGDLS and CDR2 YYNGEE. The CDR3 contains 15 residues. Trimming cost V 1 base and J 3 bases; bases outside gene matches: 5.

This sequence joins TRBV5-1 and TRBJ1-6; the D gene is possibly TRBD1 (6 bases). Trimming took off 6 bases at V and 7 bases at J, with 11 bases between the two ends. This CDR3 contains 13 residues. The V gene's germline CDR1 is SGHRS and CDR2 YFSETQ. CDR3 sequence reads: CASTETGNSPLHF. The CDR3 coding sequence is TGCGCCAGCACCGAAACAGGGAATTCACCCCTCCACTTT.

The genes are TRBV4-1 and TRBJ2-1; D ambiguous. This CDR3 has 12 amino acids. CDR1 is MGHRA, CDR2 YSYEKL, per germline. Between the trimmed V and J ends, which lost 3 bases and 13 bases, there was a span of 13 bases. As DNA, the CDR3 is TGCGCCAGCAGCCAGTCCGCACAGATACAGTTCTTC. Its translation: CASSQSAQIQFF.

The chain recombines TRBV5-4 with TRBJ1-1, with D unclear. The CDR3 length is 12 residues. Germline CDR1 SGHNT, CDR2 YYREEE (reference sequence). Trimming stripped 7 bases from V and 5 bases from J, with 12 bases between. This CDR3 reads CASSNGETEAFF. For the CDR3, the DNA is TGTGCCAGCTCAAACGGTGAGACTGAAGCTTTCTTT.

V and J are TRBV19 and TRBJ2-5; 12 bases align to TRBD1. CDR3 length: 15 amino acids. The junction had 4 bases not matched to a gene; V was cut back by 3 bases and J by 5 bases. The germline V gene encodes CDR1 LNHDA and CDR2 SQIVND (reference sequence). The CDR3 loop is CASSMGQGARETQYF. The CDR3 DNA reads TGTGCCAGTAGTATGGGACAGGGGGCGAGGGAGACCCAGTACTTC.

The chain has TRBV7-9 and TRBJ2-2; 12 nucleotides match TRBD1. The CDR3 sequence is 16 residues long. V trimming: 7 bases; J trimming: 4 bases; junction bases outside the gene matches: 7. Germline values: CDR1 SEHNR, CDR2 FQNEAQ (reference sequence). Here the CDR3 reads CASNRDRGQVTGELFF. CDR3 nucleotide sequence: TGTGCCAGCAACAGGGACAGGGGGCAGGTCACCGGGGAGCTGTTTTTT.

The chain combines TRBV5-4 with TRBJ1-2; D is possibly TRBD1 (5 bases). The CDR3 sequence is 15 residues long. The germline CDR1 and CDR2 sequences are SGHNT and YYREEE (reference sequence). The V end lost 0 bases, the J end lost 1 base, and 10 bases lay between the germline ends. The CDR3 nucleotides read TGTGCCAGCAGCTTGGGACAGCAACTTAACTATGGCTACACCTTC. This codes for CASSLGQQLNYGYTF.

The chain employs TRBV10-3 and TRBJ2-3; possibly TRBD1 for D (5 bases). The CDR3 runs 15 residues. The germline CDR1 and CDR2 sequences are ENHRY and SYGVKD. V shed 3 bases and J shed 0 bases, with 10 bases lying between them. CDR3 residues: CAISDGHGSTDTQYF. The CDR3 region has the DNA TGTGCCATCAGTGATGGACACGGTAGCACAGATACGCAGTATTTT.

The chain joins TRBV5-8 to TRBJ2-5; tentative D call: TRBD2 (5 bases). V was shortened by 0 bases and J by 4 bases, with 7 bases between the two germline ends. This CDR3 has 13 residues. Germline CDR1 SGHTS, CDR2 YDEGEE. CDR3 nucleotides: TGTGCCAGCAGCTTGGGCGGGCGAGAGACCCAGTACTTC. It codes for CASSLGGRETQYF.

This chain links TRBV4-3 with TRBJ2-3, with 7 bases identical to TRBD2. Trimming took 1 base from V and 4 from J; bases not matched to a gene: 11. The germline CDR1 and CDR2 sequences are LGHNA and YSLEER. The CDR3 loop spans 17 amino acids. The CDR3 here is CASSQGVDSGPPDTQYF. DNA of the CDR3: TGCGCCAGCAGCCAAGGAGTGGATAGCGGGCCCCCAGATACGCAGTATTTT.

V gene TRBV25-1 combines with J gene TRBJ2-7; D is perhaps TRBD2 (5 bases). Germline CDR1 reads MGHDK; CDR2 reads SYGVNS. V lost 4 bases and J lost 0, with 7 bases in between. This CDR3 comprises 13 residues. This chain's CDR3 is CASSVGNSYEQYF. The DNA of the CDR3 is TGTGCCAGCAGTGTCGGGAACTCCTACGAGCAGTACTTC.

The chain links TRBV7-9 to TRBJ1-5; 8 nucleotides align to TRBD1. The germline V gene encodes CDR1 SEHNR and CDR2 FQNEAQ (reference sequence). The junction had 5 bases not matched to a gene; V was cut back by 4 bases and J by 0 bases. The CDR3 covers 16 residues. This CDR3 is CASSYGQGGSNQPQHF. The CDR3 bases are TGTGCCAGCAGCTACGGACAGGGCGGTAGCAATCAGCCCCAGCATTTT.